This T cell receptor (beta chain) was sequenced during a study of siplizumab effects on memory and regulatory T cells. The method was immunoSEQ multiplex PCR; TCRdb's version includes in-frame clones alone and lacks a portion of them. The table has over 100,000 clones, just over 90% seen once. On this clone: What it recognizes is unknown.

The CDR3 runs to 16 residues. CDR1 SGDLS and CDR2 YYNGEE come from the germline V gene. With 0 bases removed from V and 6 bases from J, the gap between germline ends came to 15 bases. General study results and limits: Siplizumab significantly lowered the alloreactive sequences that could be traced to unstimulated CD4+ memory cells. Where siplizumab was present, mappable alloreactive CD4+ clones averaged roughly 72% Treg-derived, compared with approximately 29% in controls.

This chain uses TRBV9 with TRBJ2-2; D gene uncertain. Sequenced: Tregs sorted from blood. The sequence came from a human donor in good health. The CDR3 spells CASSVVGSRSAGELFF. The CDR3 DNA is TGTGCCAGCAGCGTAGTTGGCAGTCGAAGCGCCGGGGAGCTGTTTTTT.